Listed below are T cell receptor beta chains from one sample, sequenced in a study of T cell responses to AZD1222 COVID-19 vaccine. The table came from immunoSEQ multiplex PCR; TCRdb's copy has only in-frame clones and leaves some out. Among 120,000 to 150,000 clones, roughly 87% were seen once, and the ten largest hold roughly 1.8%. The source material was peripheral blood, sampled 28 days after the second AZD1222 dose. Every receptor here comes from an adult who received the AZD1222 COVID-19 vaccine. Both conserved end residues are part of each CDR3. A D gene is named only where the DNA matches it firmly. Size tells how often a clone was seen (once, few, many) or the class of an expanded clone, and some rows leave it out.

d_gene	j_gene	abundance	v_gene	CDR3nt	CDR3aa
-	TRBJ1-1	-	TRBV5-4	TGTGCCAGCAGCTCGGCTGAGAACACTGAAGCTTTCTTT	CASSSAENTEAFF
TRBD1	TRBJ1-5	-	TRBV24-1	TGTGCCACCAGGGGCGGACAGGGGGCGGGTCAGCCCCAGCATTTT	CATRGGQGAGQPQHF
-	TRBJ1-1	-	TRBV11-3	TGTGCCAGCAGCTTACAGGAGAACACTGAAGCTTTCTTT	CASSLQENTEAFF
-	TRBJ2-6	-	TRBV5-1	TGCGCCAGCACTTCGGAGGGTGCTGGGGCCAACGTCCTGACTTTC	CASTSEGAGANVLTF
TRBD1	TRBJ1-2	once	TRBV27	TGTGCCAGCAGCCTTAGTGGGACAGGGCACTGGGGCTACACCTTC	CASSLSGTGHWGYTF
-	TRBJ1-1	-	TRBV7-9	TGTGCCAGCAGCTCCCAAATGTGGGGGCAGGACACTGAAGCTTTCTTT	CASSSQMWGQDTEAFF
-	TRBJ1-2	-	TRBV6-5	TGTGCCAGCAGTTACGACCTCGGGGCCACGTGGGGCTACACCTTC	CASSYDLGATWGYTF
-	TRBJ1-1	-	TRBV30	TGTGCCTGGAGCGCTGACTTCCGGGGGGACACTGAAGCTTTCTTT	CAWSADFRGDTEAFF
TRBD1	TRBJ2-3	once	TRBV11-1	TGTGCCAGCAGCTTAGGGGACAGGGGGCGAGCAGATACGCAGTATTTT	CASSLGDRGRADTQYF
-	TRBJ1-1	-	TRBV3-1/TRBV3-2	TGTGCCAGCAGCCAAGATCACGGACCCTTGAACACTGAAGCTTTCTTT	CASSQDHGPLNTEAFF
-	TRBJ2-1	-	TRBV18	TGTGCCAGCTCACGAGTACCTTACAATGAGCAGTTCTTC	CASSRVPYNEQFF
-	TRBJ1-1	-	TRBV27	TGTGCCAGCAGTCCAGGTAGAGGGAGGACTGAAGCTTTCTTT	CASSPGRGRTEAFF
TRBD2	TRBJ2-5	-	TRBV7-2	TGTGCCTCGGAGCGGGAGGGCCGGGAGACCCAGTACTTC	CASEREGRETQYF
-	TRBJ2-2	-	TRBV7-9	TGTGCCAGCAGCCTGCAGGATCCGAACACCGGGGAGCTGTTTTTT	CASSLQDPNTGELFF
TRBD1	TRBJ2-7	-	TRBV27	TGTGCCAGCAGTTTATTGGGACAGGGGGATGAGGAGCAGTACTTC	CASSLLGQGDEEQYF
-	TRBJ1-3	-	TRBV29-1	TGCAGCGTTCATACCGGGCAGGGTAGAAACACCATATATTTT	CSVHTGQGRNTIYF
-	TRBJ2-7	-	TRBV29-1	TGCAGCGTTGAAGAGGGGGGGGCAGAGCAGTACTTC	CSVEEGGAEQYF
TRBD2	TRBJ2-7	few	TRBV28	TGTGCCAGCAATCTCGCGGGAGTGAGACACGAGCAGTACTTC	CASNLAGVRHEQYF
-	TRBJ2-7	-	TRBV29-1	TGCAGCGTGGGGGAAAGGGATTACGAGCAGTACTTC	CSVGERDYEQYF
-	TRBJ2-2	-	TRBV27	TGTGCCAGCACCCTCGGGGCCCCCACGAACACCGGGGAGCTGTTTTTT	CASTLGAPTNTGELFF
-	TRBJ2-3	once	TRBV11-2	TGTGCCAGCAGCTTAGCCGGAGCGGCCCATCCAACAAATACGCAGTATTTT	CASSLAGAAHPTNTQYF
-	TRBJ2-7	-	TRBV11-2	TGTGCCAGCAGCTTGGTTCCTAAATGGTACGAGCAGTACTTC	CASSLVPKWYEQYF
-	TRBJ1-1	-	TRBV7-3	TGTGCCAGCAGCTTTAGCCTGAACACTGAAGCTTTCTTT	CASSFSLNTEAFF
-	TRBJ2-7	-	TRBV7-8	TGTGCCAGCAGCTTCTCCTACGAGCAGTACTTC	CASSFSYEQYF
TRBD1	TRBJ1-2	-	TRBV5-4	TGTGCCAGCAGCTCTCCGGGACAGTTCTATGGCTACACCTTC	CASSSPGQFYGYTF
TRBD1	TRBJ1-6	-	TRBV3-1/TRBV3-2	TGTGCCAGCAGCCAACCACCACAGGGGTTAAATTCACCCCTCCACTTT	CASSQPPQGLNSPLHF
-	TRBJ1-3	-	TRBV12-3/TRBV12-4	TGTGCCAGCACCCTCTCTGGAAACACCATATATTTT	CASTLSGNTIYF
-	TRBJ2-1	few	TRBV28	TGTGCCAGCGGATTACCCGACAGGTCCCCCTACAATGAGCAGTTCTTC	CASGLPDRSPYNEQFF
-	TRBJ2-7	-	TRBV18	TGTGCCAGCTCACCTTTTGACAGTGGGAGCACCTACGAGCAGTACTTC	CASSPFDSGSTYEQYF
TRBD1	TRBJ1-2	-	TRBV28	TGTGCCAGCAGGCGGAGAATCTTGAACAGGGGAAGGTATGGCTACACCTTC	CASRRRILNRGRYGYTF
TRBD1	TRBJ1-1	-	TRBV30	TGTGCCTGGAGTACCGGGACAGGGGGCAGCAGGACTGAAGCTTTCTTT	CAWSTGTGGSRTEAFF
TRBD2	TRBJ2-7	-	TRBV20-1	TGCAGTGCTAGTAGGCTAGCGGACAACCGACGGCAGTACTTC	CSASRLADNRRQYF
-	TRBJ2-3	-	TRBV5-1	TGCGCCAGCAGCCCGGGAGTTATCACAGATACGCAGTATTTT	CASSPGVITDTQYF
-	TRBJ2-1	-	TRBV19	TGTGCCAGCCGGTGGACGGAGAGCTCCTACAATGAGCAGTTCTTC	CASRWTESSYNEQFF
-	TRBJ2-2	-	TRBV5-6	TGTGCCAGCAGCTTGTATACCGGGGAGCTGTTTTTT	CASSLYTGELFF
-	TRBJ2-1	-	TRBV19	TGTGCCAGTAGTGACCACTTTAGCGTTAGCTCCTACAATGAGCAGTTCTTC	CASSDHFSVSSYNEQFF
-	TRBJ2-7	once	TRBV28	TGTGCCAGCACCCTAATAGCCGGGGGCGAGCAGTACTTC	CASTLIAGGEQYF
-	TRBJ1-1	-	TRBV5-1	TGCGCCAGCAGCTTGGCGGGAGGGGGACACACCTACAACACTGAAGCTTTCTTT	CASSLAGGGHTYNTEAFF
-	TRBJ1-5	-	TRBV30	TGTGCCTGGGCTCGACAGAGCAATCAGCCCCAGCATTTT	CAWARQSNQPQHF
-	TRBJ2-4	-	TRBV3-1/TRBV3-2	TGTGCCAGCAGCCAAGTCTCGGGCAAGGGACTCAAAAACATTCAGTACTTC	CASSQVSGKGLKNIQYF
-	TRBJ1-1	once	TRBV7-9	TGTGCCAGCAGCTTAGGTCTAGGATCGAACACTGAAGCTTTCTTT	CASSLGLGSNTEAFF
-	TRBJ1-1	-	TRBV3-1/TRBV3-2	TGTGCCAGCAGCGAGAAGTTCTTTGAGGAAGCTTTCTTT	CASSEKFFEEAFF
-	TRBJ2-7	-	TRBV2	TGTGCCAGCAGTCGTGCGGGCAGGGACTCCTACGAGCAGTACTTC	CASSRAGRDSYEQYF
TRBD1	TRBJ2-1	-	TRBV24-1	TGTGCCACCAGTGAGGGACAGTTTTACAATGAGCAGTTCTTC	CATSEGQFYNEQFF
-	TRBJ1-5	-	TRBV6-8	TGTGCCAGCAGTTACTCGAAGGGAAGGGTCTCTCAGCCCCAGCATTTT	CASSYSKGRVSQPQHF
TRBD1	TRBJ2-1	-	TRBV2	TGTGCCATCCCAGGGGGCGGCTACAATGAGCAGTTCTTC	CAIPGGGYNEQFF
-	TRBJ1-1	once	TRBV6-6	TGTGCCAGCTTTATTAGTAGGGTATGGACTGAAGCTTTCTTT	CASFISRVWTEAFF
-	TRBJ2-5	-	TRBV5-1	TGCGCCAGCAGCGCCGCGGACAATGCCCAAGAGACCCAGTACTTC	CASSAADNAQETQYF
-	TRBJ2-1	-	TRBV18	TGTGCCAGCTCACCACCGGTGGGGGGTGGGTCCTACAATGAGCAGTTCTTC	CASSPPVGGGSYNEQFF
-	TRBJ2-7	-	TRBV5-4	TGTGCCAGCAGCTTTGGCCAGGGAGAGCAGTACTTC	CASSFGQGEQYF
-	TRBJ1-5	-	TRBV30	TGTGCCTGGAGTCGCGACAAGCCCAATCAGCCCCAGCATTTT	CAWSRDKPNQPQHF